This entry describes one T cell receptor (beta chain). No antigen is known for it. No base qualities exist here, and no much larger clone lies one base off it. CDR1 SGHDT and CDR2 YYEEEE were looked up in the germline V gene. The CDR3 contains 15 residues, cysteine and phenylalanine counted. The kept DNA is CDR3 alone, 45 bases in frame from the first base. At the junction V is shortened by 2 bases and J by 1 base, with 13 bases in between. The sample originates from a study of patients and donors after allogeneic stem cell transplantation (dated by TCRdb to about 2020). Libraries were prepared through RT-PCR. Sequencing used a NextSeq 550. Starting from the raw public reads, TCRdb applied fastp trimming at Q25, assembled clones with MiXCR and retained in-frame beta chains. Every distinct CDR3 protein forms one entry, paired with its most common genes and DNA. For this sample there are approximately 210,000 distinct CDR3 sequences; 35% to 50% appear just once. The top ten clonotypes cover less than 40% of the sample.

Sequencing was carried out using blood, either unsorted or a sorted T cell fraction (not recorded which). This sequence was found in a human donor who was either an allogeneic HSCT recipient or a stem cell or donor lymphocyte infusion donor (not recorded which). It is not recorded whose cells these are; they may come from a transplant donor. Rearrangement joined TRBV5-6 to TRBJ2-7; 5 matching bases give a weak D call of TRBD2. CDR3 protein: CASSFGRGFSYEQYF. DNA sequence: TGTGCCAGCAGCTTCGGCCGAGGGTTTTCCTACGAGCAGTACTTC. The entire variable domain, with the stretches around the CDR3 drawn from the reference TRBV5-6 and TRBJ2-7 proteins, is DAGVTQSPTHLIKTRGQQVTLRCSPKSGHDTVSWYQQALGQGPQFIFQYYEEEERQRGNFPDRFSGHQFPNYSSELNVNALLLGDSALYLCASSFGRGFSYEQYFGPGTRLTVT.